What follows are 17 T cell receptor beta chains derived from one specimen sequenced in a study of blood T cells in healthy people across ages. Sample-barcoded 5' priming and a J-beta primer mix drove a second PCR of roughly 6 to 12 cycles. TCRdb reprocessed the 5' RACE reads via MiXCR and lists one record per CDR3 protein. The table lists some 640,000 distinct CDR3 sequences, more than 40% of them singletons. Sequencing input: blood. The receptors were gathered from a woman aged 60 to 75 in good health.

This clonotype was observed a handful of times. The J gene is TRBJ2-2, the V gene TRBV12-3 or TRBV12-4; 9 nucleotides align to TRBD2. This CDR3 is 15 amino acids long. The ends lost 7 bases at V and 3 bases at J; junction bases unmatched: 6. The CDR3 loop is CASTAGGSHTGELFF. CDR3 coding DNA: TGTGCCAGCACCGCGGGAGGGAGCCACACCGGGGAGCTGTTTTTT.

Remarks on this clonotype: With a much larger clone just one base away, this may be a read error. The chain carries TRBV4-3 and TRBJ2-3, with D tentatively TRBD2 (5 bases). This CDR3 region has 16 residues. The germline gives CDR1 LGHNA, CDR2 YSLEER. The chain's CDR3 is CVSSQQGVLEADTQYF. The CDR3 DNA reads TGCGTCAGCAGCCAACAAGGCGTCTTGGAGGCAGATACGCAGTATTTT.

This clonotype was observed once. The rearrangement joins TRBV14 to TRBJ2-3; 8 positions match TRBD1. The CDR3 has 19 amino acids. Germline loops: CDR1 SGHDN, CDR2 FVKESK. V gave up 3 bases and J gave up 7 bases; unmatched junction bases: 21. CDR3 sequence reads: CASSQGQEQGPSPRNTQYF. Written as DNA, the CDR3 is TGTGCCAGCAGCCAGGGACAGGAGCAGGGTCCCTCCCCAAGGAATACGCAGTATTTT.

This clonotype has more than one count but fewer than ten. The CDR3 is CAISRTEQETQYF. As DNA, the CDR3 is TGTGCCATCAGTCGGACCGAGCAAGAGACCCAGTACTTC. This chain connects TRBV10-3 to TRBJ2-5; no reliable D call. The V and J ends lost 5 bases and 2 bases respectively, with 9 bases between them. The germline CDR1 and CDR2 sequences are ENHRY and SYGVKD. The CDR3 is 13 amino acids.

There are a few counts of this clonotype. The chain recombines TRBV6-1 with TRBJ2-7, with TRBD1 as a possible D gene (6 bases). This CDR3 is 14 amino acids long. Trimming pared 1 base from V and 2 bases from J, leaving 9 bases between. The germline V gene encodes CDR1 MNHNS and CDR2 SASEGT. CDR3 nucleotides: TGTGCCAGCAGTGAAGGGACAGACACCTACGAGCAGTACTTC. Protein: CASSEGTDTYEQYF.

The gene calls are TRBV4-2 and TRBJ1-2; D might be TRBD1 (5 bases). V lost 1 base, J lost 0 bases, and 15 bases lay in between. The CDR3 length is 17 residues. The germline CDR1 and CDR2 sequences are LGHNA and YNFKEQ. CDR3 nucleotide sequence: TGTGCCAGCAGCCAAGCCGGGGCAGGACGTACTAACTATGGCTACACCTTC. This gives the protein CASSQAGAGRTNYGYTF.

The rearrangement uses TRBV28 and TRBJ2-3; possible D gene TRBD1, 6 bases. The CDR3 extends over 17 amino acids. V was trimmed by 1 base and J by 5 bases, leaving 19 bases between them. Germline loops: CDR1 MDHEN, CDR2 SYDVKM. CDR3 residues: CASSLFGKAGVGDTQYF. CDR3 in DNA: TGTGCCAGCAGTTTATTCGGGAAGGCAGGGGTAGGAGATACGCAGTATTTT.

The chain has TRBV7-3 and TRBJ2-6, with a tentative D call TRBD2 (5 bases). V lost 5 bases to trimming and J lost 4 bases, with 18 bases between them. This CDR3 region has 17 residues. Germline values: CDR1 SGHTA, CDR2 FQGTGA. The CDR3 here is CASSAEPPGWGANVLTF. CDR3 DNA sequence: TGTGCCAGCAGCGCAGAGCCCCCGGGGTGGGGGGCCAACGTCCTGACTTTC.

There are a few counts of this clonotype. The chain uses TRBV10-3 and TRBJ1-4; D is uncertain. CDR1 and CDR2 from the germline V gene are ENHRY and SYGVKD. Trimming removed 11 bases at V and 0 bases at J, with 10 bases between. The CDR3 sequence is 13 residues long. The CDR3 DNA sequence: TGTGCCTCGAACAGCGCAACTAATGAAAAACTGTTTTTT. It encodes CASNSATNEKLFF.

This clonotype occurred a few times. This chain uses TRBV4-3 with TRBJ1-5, with a weak D call TRBD1 (5 bases). From germline, CDR1 is LGHNA and CDR2 YSLEER. This CDR3 region has 15 residues. V lost 1 base to trimming and J lost 7 bases, with 14 bases between them. For the CDR3, the DNA is TGCGCCAGCAGCCAAGGAGTGGGGGGTAGACAGCCCCAGCATTTT. As protein: CASSQGVGGRQPQHF.

The chain recombines TRBV3-1 with TRBJ2-5; D is possibly TRBD2 (5 bases). Germline-derived CDR1 and CDR2 are LGHDT and YNNKEL (reference sequence). The CDR3 runs 12 residues. V dropped 1 base and J dropped 11 bases, with 11 bases sitting between them. CDR3 DNA sequence: TGTGCCAGCAGCCAAGTGGAGAGGGAGCAGTACTTC. Amino acid sequence: CASSQVEREQYF.

The chain uses TRBV18 and TRBJ1-5; 8 bases agree with TRBD1. There are 16 residues in the CDR3. V shed 3 bases and J 0 bases; nucleotides not matched to a gene: 4. Germline assignment: CDR1 KGHSH and CDR2 LQKENI. The CDR3, as DNA: TGTGCCAGCTCACCTCAGGGGGCTTATAGCAATCAGCCCCAGCATTTT. It encodes CASSPQGAYSNQPQHF.

This chain links TRBV7-7 with TRBJ2-5; TRBD1 matches at 10 bases. Germline V gene sequence: CDR1 SSHAT, CDR2 FNYEAQ (reference sequence). The V and J ends lost 3 bases and 5 bases, in that order; junction bases with no gene match: 3. CDR3 size: 14 residues. The CDR3 DNA reads as TGTGCCAGCAGCTTGGGGACAGGGGCTGAGACCCAGTACTTC. Its translation: CASSLGTGAETQYF.

J is TRBJ1-4 and V is TRBV12-3 or TRBV12-4, with a possible D match to TRBD1 (5 bases). V was shortened by 0 bases and J by 12 bases, with 8 bases between the two germline ends. The CDR3 runs to 12 residues. CDR3 residues: CASSLAPGELFF. The CDR3 DNA is TGTGCCAGCAGTTTAGCGCCGGGGGAACTGTTTTTT.

The chain couples TRBV15 to TRBJ2-7; 7 bases map to TRBD1. TRBJ2-5 matches the DNA end more closely, so the J call is doubtful. Germline V gene lookup returns CDR1 LNHNV and CDR2 YYDKDF (reference sequence). The CDR3 length is 18 residues. CDR3 loop: CATSREVTTTGWGETQYF. In nucleotides, the CDR3 is TGTGCCACCAGCAGAGAGGTGACCACGACAGGGTGGGGGGAGACCCAGTACTTC.

This chain connects TRBV12-3 or TRBV12-4 to TRBJ2-2, with unresolved D. The V end lost 6 bases, the J end lost 2 bases, and 16 bases lay between the germline ends. The CDR3 runs to 16 residues. For the CDR3, the DNA is TGTGCCAGCAGCCTTAGCCGGGCCTTCAACACCGGGGAGCTGTTTTTT. Translation gives CASSLSRAFNTGELFF.

This clonotype is medium-sized. The genes are TRBV9 and TRBJ2-3; a weak D match, TRBD2 (6 bases). The germline gives CDR1 SGDLS, CDR2 YYNGEE. Between the trimmed V and J ends, which lost 0 bases and 4 bases, there was a span of 12 bases. The CDR3 has 15 amino acids. This CDR3 is CASSVGWGRSDTQYF. DNA for the CDR3: TGTGCCAGCAGCGTAGGGTGGGGGAGGTCAGATACGCAGTATTTT.